The 2 T cell receptor beta chains below come from one sample, sequenced in a study of cytomegalovirus exposure and HLA in healthy donors. The PCR was carried out with 60 Vbeta primers and 13 Jbeta primers. Using immunoSEQ multiplex PCR, the repertoire was profiled, and TCRdb retains in-frame clones only, with some absent. The data contain around 94,000 clones, around 80% of them singletons. The sequenced sample consisted of PBMCs. These receptors originate from a male donor in good health and CMV-seropositive.

A few counts support this clone. The CDR3 DNA reads TGCGCCAGCAGCGCACTAGCGGGAGCGTCCAATGAGCAGTTCTTC. It encodes CASSALAGASNEQFF. V usage is TRBV5-1 and J usage is TRBJ2-1; 11 positions match TRBD2. V shed 4 bases and J 6 bases; nucleotides not matched to a gene: 6. Germline V lookup: CDR1 SGHRS, CDR2 YFSETQ. The CDR3 covers 15 residues.

This chain uses TRBV5-4 with TRBJ2-7; 9 bases agree with TRBD2. Germline values: CDR1 SGHNT, CDR2 YYREEE (reference sequence). This CDR3 has 14 residues. V shed 2 bases, J shed 2 bases, and the junction held 2 bases outside the gene matches. CDR3 bases: TGTGCCAGCAGCTTAGCTAGCGGGACCTACGAGCAGTACTTC. This sequence encodes CASSLASGTYEQYF.